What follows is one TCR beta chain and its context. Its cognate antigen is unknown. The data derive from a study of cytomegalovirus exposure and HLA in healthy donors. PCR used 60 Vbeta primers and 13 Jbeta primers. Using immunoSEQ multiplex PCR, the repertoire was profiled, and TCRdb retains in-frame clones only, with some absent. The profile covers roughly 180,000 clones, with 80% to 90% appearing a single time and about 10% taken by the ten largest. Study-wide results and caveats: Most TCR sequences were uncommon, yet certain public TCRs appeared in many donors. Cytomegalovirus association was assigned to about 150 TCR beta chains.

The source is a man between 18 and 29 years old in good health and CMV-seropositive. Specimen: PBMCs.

The chain's CDR3 is CASTSGVVETQYF. For the CDR3, the DNA is TGTGCCAGCACGTCAGGGGTGGTAGAGACCCAGTACTTC. The gene calls are TRBV6-1 and TRBJ2-5; D perhaps matches TRBD1 (6 bases). Germline loops: CDR1 MNHNS, CDR2 SASEGT. Trimming took off 7 bases at V and 4 bases at J, with 13 bases between the two ends. CDR3 length: 13 amino acids.